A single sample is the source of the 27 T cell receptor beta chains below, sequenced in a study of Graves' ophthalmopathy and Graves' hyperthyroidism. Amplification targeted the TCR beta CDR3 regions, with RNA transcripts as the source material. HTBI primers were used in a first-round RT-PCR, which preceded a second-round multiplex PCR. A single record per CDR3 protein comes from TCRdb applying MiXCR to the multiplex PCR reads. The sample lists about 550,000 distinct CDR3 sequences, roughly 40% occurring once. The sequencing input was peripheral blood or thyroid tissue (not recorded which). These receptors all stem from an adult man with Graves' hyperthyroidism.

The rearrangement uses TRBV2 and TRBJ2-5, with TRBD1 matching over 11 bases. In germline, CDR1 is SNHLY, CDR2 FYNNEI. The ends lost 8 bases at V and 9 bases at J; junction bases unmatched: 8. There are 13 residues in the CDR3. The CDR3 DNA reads TGTGCCAGCGAGGGGACAGGGGGTCAGCCCCAGTACTTC. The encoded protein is CASEGTGGQPQYF.

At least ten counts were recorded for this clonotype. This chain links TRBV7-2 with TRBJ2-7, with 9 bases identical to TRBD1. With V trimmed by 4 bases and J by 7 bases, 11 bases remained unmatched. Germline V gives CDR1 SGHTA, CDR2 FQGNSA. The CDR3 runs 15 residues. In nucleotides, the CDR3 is TGTGCCAGCAGCTCGGCCGGGACAGGGCCCCTTGAGCAGTACTTC. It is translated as CASSSAGTGPLEQYF.

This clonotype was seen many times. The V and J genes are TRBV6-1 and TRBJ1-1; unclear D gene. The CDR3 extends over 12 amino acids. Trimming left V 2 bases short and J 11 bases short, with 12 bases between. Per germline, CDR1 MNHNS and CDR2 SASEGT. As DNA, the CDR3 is TGTGCCAGCAGTGAACCATTGAAAACGGCTTTCTTT. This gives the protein CASSEPLKTAFF.

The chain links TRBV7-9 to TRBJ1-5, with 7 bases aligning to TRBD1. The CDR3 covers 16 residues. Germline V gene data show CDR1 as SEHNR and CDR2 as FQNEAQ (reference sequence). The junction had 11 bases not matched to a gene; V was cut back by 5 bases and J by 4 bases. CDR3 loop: CASSLRPTGRNQPQHF. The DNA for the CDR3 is TGTGCCAGCAGCCTCCGACCGACAGGGCGGAATCAGCCCCAGCATTTT.

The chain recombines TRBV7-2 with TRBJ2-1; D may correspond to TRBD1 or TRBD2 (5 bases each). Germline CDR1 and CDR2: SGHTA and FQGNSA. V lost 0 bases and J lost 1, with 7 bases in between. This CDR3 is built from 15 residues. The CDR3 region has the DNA TGTGCCAGCAGCTTAGCGGGACGGTCCTACAATGAGCAGTTCTTC. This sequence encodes CASSLAGRSYNEQFF. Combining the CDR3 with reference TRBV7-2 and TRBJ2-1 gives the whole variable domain GAGVSQSPSNKVTEKGKDVELRCDPISGHTALYWYRQSLGQGLEFLIYFQGNSAPDKSGLPSDRFSAERTGGSVSTLTIQRTQQEDSAVYLCASSLAGRSYNEQFFGPGTRLTVL.

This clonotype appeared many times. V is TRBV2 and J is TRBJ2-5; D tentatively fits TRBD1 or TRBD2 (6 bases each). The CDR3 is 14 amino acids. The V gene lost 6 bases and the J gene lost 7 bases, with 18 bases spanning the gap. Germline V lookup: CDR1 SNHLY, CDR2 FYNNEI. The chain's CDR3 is CASSPATGARTQYF. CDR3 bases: TGTGCCAGCAGCCCCGCCACGGGGGCTAGGACCCAGTACTTC.

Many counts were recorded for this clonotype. The CDR3 nucleotides are TGTGCCAGCAGCCGATGGACAGGGTCAGACGAGCAGTACTTC. This encodes CASSRWTGSDEQYF. This chain links TRBV7-9 with TRBJ2-7, with 8 nucleotides matching TRBD1. The CDR3 is 14 residues long. J was trimmed by 5 bases and V by 5 bases; bases with no gene match: 8. Germline lookup yields CDR1 SEHNR and CDR2 FQNEAQ (reference sequence).

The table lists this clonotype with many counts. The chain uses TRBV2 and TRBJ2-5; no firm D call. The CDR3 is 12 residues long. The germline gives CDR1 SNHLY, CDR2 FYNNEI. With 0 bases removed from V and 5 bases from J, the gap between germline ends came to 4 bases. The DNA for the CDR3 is TGTGCCAGCAGTGAAGCAAGTGAGACCCAGTACTTC. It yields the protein CASSEASETQYF.

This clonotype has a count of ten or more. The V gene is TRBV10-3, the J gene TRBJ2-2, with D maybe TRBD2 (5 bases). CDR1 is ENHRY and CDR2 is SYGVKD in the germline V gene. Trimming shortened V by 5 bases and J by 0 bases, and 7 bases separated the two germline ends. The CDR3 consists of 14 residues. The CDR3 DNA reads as TGTGCCATCAGTTACGGGGCGAACACCGGGGAGCTGTTTTTT. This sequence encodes CAISYGANTGELFF.

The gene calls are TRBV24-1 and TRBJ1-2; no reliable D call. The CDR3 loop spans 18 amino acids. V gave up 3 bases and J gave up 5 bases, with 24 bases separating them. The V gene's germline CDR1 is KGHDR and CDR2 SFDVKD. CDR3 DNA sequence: TGTGCCACCAGTGATCAAAGCGGGAGGCGCACAGATTCTTATGGCTACACCTTC. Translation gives CATSDQSGRRTDSYGYTF.

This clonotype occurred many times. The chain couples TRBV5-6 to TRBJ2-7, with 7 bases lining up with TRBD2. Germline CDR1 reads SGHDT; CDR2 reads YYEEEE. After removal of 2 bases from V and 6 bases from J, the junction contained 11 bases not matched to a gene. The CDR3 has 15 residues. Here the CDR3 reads CASSFFWQSSGEQYF. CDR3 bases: TGTGCCAGCAGCTTCTTCTGGCAATCTAGCGGCGAGCAGTACTTC.

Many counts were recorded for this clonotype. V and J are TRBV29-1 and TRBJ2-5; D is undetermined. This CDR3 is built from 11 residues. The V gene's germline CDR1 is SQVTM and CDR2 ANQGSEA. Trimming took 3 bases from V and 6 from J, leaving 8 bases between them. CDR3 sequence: CSVEEGKTQYF. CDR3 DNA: TGCAGCGTTGAGGAAGGGAAGACCCAGTACTTC.

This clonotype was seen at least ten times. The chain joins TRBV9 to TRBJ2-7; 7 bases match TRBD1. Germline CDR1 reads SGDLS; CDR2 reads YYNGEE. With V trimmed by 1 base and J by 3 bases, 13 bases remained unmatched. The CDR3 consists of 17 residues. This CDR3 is CASSVTAQTGTDYEQYF. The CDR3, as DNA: TGTGCCAGCAGCGTAACGGCGCAGACAGGGACGGACTACGAGCAGTACTTC.

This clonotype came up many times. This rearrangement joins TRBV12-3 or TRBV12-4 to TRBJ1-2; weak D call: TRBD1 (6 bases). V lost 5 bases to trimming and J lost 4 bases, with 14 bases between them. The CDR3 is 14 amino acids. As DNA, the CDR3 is TGTGCCAGCAGTGCCTCGGACAGAATCTATGGCTACACCTTC. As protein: CASSASDRIYGYTF.

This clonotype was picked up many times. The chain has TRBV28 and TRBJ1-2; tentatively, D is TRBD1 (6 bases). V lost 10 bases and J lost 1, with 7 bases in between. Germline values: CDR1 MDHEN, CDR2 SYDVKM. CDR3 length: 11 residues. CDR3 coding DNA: TGTGCCACCAGGGGTAACTATGGCTACACCTTC. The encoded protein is CATRGNYGYTF.

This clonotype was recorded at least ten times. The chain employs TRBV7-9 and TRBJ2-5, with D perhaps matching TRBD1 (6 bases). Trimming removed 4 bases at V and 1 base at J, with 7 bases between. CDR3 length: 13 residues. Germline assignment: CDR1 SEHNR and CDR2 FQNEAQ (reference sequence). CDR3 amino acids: CASSSRGQETQYF. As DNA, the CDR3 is TGTGCCAGCAGCTCCAGGGGCCAAGAGACCCAGTACTTC.

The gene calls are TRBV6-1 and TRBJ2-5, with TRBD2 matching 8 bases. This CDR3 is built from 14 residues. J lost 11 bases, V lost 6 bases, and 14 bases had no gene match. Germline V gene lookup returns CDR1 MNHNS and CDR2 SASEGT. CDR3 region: CASRPGLETDTQYF. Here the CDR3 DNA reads TGTGCCAGCAGGCCGGGACTAGAGACAGATACGCAGTACTTC.

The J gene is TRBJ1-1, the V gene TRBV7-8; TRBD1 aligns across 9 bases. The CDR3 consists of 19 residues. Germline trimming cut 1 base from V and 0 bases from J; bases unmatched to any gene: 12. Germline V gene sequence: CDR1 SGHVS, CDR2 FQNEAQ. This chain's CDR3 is CASSLGKTGGFRMNTEAFF. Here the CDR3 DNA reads TGTGCCAGCAGCTTAGGAAAAACAGGGGGCTTTCGGATGAACACTGAAGCTTTCTTT.

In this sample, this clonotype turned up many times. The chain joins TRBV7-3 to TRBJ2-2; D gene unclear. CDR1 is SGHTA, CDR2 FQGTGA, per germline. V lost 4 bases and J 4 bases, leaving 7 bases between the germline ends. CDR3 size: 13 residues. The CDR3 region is CASSSPGTGELFF. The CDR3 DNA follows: TGTGCCAGCAGCTCCCCCGGCACCGGGGAGCTGTTTTTT.

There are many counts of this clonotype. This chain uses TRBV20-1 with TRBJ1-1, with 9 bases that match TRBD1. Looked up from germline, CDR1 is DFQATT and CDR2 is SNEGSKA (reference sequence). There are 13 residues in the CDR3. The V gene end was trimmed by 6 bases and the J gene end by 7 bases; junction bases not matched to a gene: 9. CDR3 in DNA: TGCAGTGCCGGACAGGGGAGATCGGTTGAAGCTTTCTTT. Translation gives CSAGQGRSVEAFF.

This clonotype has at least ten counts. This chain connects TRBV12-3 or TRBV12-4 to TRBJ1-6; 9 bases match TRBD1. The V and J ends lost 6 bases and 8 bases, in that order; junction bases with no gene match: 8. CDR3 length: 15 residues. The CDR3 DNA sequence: TGTGCCAGCAGGGTACAGGGGGCGTTGGATTCACCCCTCCACTTT. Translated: CASRVQGALDSPLHF.

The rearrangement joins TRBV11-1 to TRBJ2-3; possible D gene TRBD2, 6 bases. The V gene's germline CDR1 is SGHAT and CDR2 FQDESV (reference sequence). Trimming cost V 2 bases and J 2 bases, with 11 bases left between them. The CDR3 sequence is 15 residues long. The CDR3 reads CASSLSLALTDTQYF. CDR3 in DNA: TGTGCCAGCAGCTTATCGCTAGCGCTCACAGATACGCAGTATTTT.

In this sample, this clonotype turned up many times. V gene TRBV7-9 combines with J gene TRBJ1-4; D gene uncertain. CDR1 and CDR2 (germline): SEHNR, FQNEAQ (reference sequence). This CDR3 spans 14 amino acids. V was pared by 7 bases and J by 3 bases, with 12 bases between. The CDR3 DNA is TGTGCCAGCAACCCGTCGGCCTCTAATGAAAAACTGTTTTTT. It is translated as CASNPSASNEKLFF.

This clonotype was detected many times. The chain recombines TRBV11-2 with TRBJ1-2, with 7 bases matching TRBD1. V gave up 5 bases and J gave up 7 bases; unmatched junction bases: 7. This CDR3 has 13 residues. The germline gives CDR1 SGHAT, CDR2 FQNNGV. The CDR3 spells CASSPDRVGGYTF. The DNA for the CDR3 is TGTGCCAGCAGCCCTGACAGGGTTGGTGGCTACACCTTC. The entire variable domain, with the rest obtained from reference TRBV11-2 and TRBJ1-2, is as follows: EAGVAQSPRYKIIEKRQSVAFWCNPISGHATLYWYQQILGQGPKLLIQFQNNGVVDDSQLPKDRFSAERLKGVDSTLKIQPAKLEDSAVYLCASSPDRVGGYTFGSGTRLTVV.

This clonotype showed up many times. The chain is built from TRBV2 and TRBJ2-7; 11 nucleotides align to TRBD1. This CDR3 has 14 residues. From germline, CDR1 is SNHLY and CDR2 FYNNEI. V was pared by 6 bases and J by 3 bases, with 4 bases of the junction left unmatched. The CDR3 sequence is CASRTGTGGYEQYF. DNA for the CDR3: TGTGCCAGCAGGACCGGGACAGGGGGCTACGAGCAGTACTTC.

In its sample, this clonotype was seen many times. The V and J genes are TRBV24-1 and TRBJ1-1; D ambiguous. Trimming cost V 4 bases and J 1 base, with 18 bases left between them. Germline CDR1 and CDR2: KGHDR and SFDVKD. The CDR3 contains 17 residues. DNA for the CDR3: TGTGCCACCAGTGAAGACCTAAGCGGGGTAGGGAACACTGAAGCTTTCTTT. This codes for CATSEDLSGVGNTEAFF.

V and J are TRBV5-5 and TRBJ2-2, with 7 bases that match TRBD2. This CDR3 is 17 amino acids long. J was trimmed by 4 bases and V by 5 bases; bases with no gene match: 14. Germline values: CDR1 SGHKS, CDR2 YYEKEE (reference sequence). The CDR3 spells CASRGKRTSTSTGELFF. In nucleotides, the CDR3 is TGTGCCAGCAGAGGAAAAAGGACTAGTACTTCCACCGGGGAGCTGTTTTTT.